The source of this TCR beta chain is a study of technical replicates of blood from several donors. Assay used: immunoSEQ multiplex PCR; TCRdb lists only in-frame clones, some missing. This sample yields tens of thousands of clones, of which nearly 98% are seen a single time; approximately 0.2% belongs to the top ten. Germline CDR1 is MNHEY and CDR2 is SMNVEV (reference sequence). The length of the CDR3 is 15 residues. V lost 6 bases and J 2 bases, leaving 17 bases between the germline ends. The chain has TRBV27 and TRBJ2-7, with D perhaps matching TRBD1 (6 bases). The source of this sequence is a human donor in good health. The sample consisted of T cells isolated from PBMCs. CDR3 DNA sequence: TGTGCCAGCAGGGTAACGGACAGCCCGACCTACGAGCAGTACTTC. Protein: CASRVTDSPTYEQYF.